The subject of this entry is one T cell receptor (beta chain). Its antigen is not known. This CDR3 is also generated by other DNA sequences in the sample. Per germline, CDR1 SGHRS and CDR2 YFSETQ. With 2 bases clipped from V and 7 bases from J, the junction kept 5 bases outside the gene matches. This CDR3 has 15 residues. The data are from a study of Tregs in tolerant kidney transplant recipients. Study outcomes and limitations: Tregs expanded with activated donor B cells seemed most donor-specific. Findings come from small patient numbers and require larger validation.

Data came from immunoSEQ multiplex PCR; TCRdb stores just in-frame clones and leaves some out. The data show some 65,000 clones, roughly 89% seen once. This TCR came from a human donor in good health. Source material: CD4+ T cells from blood. The rearrangement joins TRBV5-1 to TRBJ2-1; 11 nucleotides line up with TRBD2. CDR3 sequence: CASSFSGGAPNEQFF. The CDR3 DNA sequence: TGCGCCAGCAGCTTTAGCGGGGGGGCCCCAAATGAGCAGTTCTTC.